The 15 T cell receptor beta chains reported below all come from one sample, sequenced in a study of chemoradiotherapy in HPV16-positive cancers. The method was immunoSEQ multiplex PCR; TCRdb's version includes in-frame clones alone and lacks a portion of them. The sample has over 10,000 clones, around three quarters seen once. This sample was obtained from a patient who underwent chemoradiotherapy. These receptors all stem from a human donor with HPV-associated anogenital cancer.

The chain recombines TRBV6-5 with TRBJ1-1; tentative D call: TRBD1 (5 bases). CDR1 is MNHEY, CDR2 SVGAGI, per germline. The CDR3 sequence is 13 residues long. Between the trimmed V and J ends, which lost 1 base and 4 bases, there was a span of 7 bases. The CDR3 region is CASSYLGVTEAFF. In nucleotides, the CDR3 is TGTGCCAGCAGTTACTTGGGGGTCACTGAAGCTTTCTTT.

The chain has TRBV11-2 and TRBJ1-3; no clear D gene. CDR1 is SGHAT, CDR2 FQNNGV, per germline. V lost 2 bases, J lost 0 bases, and 8 bases lay in between. This CDR3 comprises 15 residues. The CDR3 nucleotides read TGTGCCAGCAGCTTACGGGGTATCTCTGGAAACACCATATATTTT. Translated, it gives CASSLRGISGNTIYF.

The chain recombines TRBV19 with TRBJ1-1, with D possibly being TRBD1 (6 bases). This CDR3 spans 20 amino acids. The V gene's germline CDR1 is LNHDA and CDR2 SQIVND (reference sequence). The V and J ends lost 2 bases and 3 bases respectively, with 28 bases between them. CDR3 in DNA: TGTGCCAGTAGTATACAGGTGCAGGGGCCGCTTTTCCAGGGTCACACTGAAGCTTTCTTT. Protein: CASSIQVQGPLFQGHTEAFF.

This clone was counted between two and nine times. The rearrangement links TRBV2 to TRBJ1-1; no reliable D call. The V gene lost 7 bases and the J gene lost 5 bases, with 8 bases spanning the gap. The V gene's germline CDR1 is SNHLY and CDR2 FYNNEI. The CDR3 consists of 11 residues. The CDR3 region has the DNA TGTGCCAGCATGTACAGTACTGAAGCTTTCTTT. It translates to CASMYSTEAFF. Combining the CDR3 with reference TRBV2 and TRBJ1-1 gives the whole variable domain EPEVTQTPSHQVTQMGQEVILRCVPISNHLYFYWYRQILGQKVEFLVSFYNNEISEKSEIFDDQFSVERPDGSNFTLKIRSTKLEDSAMYFCASMYSTEAFFGQGTRLTVV.

This clone appeared a few times. The genes are TRBV4-3 and TRBJ2-1; the D gene is possibly TRBD1 (6 bases). The CDR3 consists of 18 residues. Between the trimmed V and J ends, which lost 2 bases and 2 bases, there was a span of 19 bases. Germline CDR1 LGHNA, CDR2 YSLEER. Here the CDR3 reads CASSQRWGLTGPYNEQFF. Here the CDR3 DNA reads TGCGCCAGCAGCCAACGATGGGGCCTGACAGGTCCCTACAATGAGCAGTTCTTC.

This sequence joins TRBV7-6 and TRBJ1-4; 9 bases align to TRBD1. Per germline, CDR1 SGHVS and CDR2 FNYEAQ. The CDR3 loop spans 16 amino acids. The V gene end was trimmed by 5 bases and the J gene end by 7 bases; junction bases not matched to a gene: 11. As DNA, the CDR3 is TGTGCCAGCAGCAACCCGTACAGGGGGCGCGGTGAAAAACTGTTTTTT. This sequence encodes CASSNPYRGRGEKLFF.

In its sample, this clone was seen a few times. The chain's CDR3 is CASSLEVDRTGANVLTF. The CDR3 DNA follows: TGTGCCAGCAGCTTGGAGGTTGACAGGACCGGGGCCAACGTCCTGACTTTC. The J gene is TRBJ2-6, the V gene TRBV5-4; D possibly corresponds to TRBD1 (6 bases). Trimming cost V 0 bases and J 4 bases, with 14 bases left between them. The CDR3 sequence is 17 residues long. Germline CDR1 SGHNT, CDR2 YYREEE (reference sequence). Drawing the rest from reference TRBV5-4 and TRBJ2-6, the complete variable domain is ETGVTQSPTHLIKTRGQQVTLRCSSQSGHNTVSWYQQALGQGPQFIFQYYREEENGRGNFPPRFSGLQFPNYSSELNVNALELDDSALYLCASSLEVDRTGANVLTFGAGSRLTVL.

The chain has TRBV5-1 and TRBJ1-3, with D possibly being TRBD1 (5 bases). CDR3 length: 14 residues. Germline CDR1 reads SGHRS; CDR2 reads YFSETQ. The V and J ends lost 2 bases and 4 bases respectively, with 10 bases between them. DNA for the CDR3: TGCGCCAGCAGCTTCGAGACAGCGGGAAACACCATATATTTT. It codes for CASSFETAGNTIYF.

This sequence joins TRBV11-2 and TRBJ2-7, with D perhaps TRBD1 or TRBD2 (7 bases each). The CDR3 totals 17 residues. Germline CDR1 reads SGHAT; CDR2 reads FQNNGV. The V gene lost 5 bases and the J gene lost 3 bases, with 23 bases spanning the gap. CDR3 in amino acids: CASSRAVSQGGNYEQYF. The CDR3 DNA follows: TGTGCCAGCAGCCGAGCCGTCTCGCAGGGGGGGAACTACGAGCAGTACTTC.

This chain uses TRBV12-5 with TRBJ1-5; 7 nucleotides line up with TRBD1. The germline V gene encodes CDR1 LGHNT and CDR2 FRNRAP. This CDR3 spans 16 amino acids. J was trimmed by 11 bases and V by 7 bases; bases with no gene match: 20. The chain's CDR3 is CASAPTETGLFGAQHF. CDR3 DNA sequence: TGTGCTAGTGCCCCTACGGAGACAGGGTTGTTTGGGGCCCAGCATTTT. Together with reference TRBV12-5 and TRBJ1-5, the CDR3 gives the full variable domain: DARVTQTPRHKVTEMGQEVTMRCQPILGHNTVFWYRQTMMQGLELLAYFRNRAPLDDSGMPKDRFSAEMPDATLATLKIQPSEPRDSAVYFCASAPTETGLFGAQHFGDGTRLSIL.

This clone is a singleton in its sample. V usage is TRBV7-3 and J usage is TRBJ2-1; D unresolved. Germline CDR1 SGHTA, CDR2 FQGTGA. V was cut by 2 bases and J by 7 bases, with 9 bases left in between. CDR3 size: 13 residues. The CDR3 loop is CASSLPERNEQFF. The CDR3 coding sequence is TGTGCCAGCAGCTTACCTGAACGGAATGAGCAGTTCTTC.

V usage is TRBV18 and J usage is TRBJ1-5; D is possibly TRBD1 (5 bases). CDR3 length: 14 residues. Trimming stripped 2 bases from V and 5 bases from J, with 10 bases between. The V gene's germline CDR1 is KGHSH and CDR2 LQKENI. The DNA for the CDR3 is TGTGCCAGCTCACCAGGGGGTAGGGATCAGCCCCAGCATTTT. It specifies CASSPGGRDQPQHF.

This chain connects TRBV30 to TRBJ1-1; D call uncertain. With 5 bases removed from V and 2 bases from J, the gap between germline ends came to 9 bases. Germline V CDR1 and CDR2: GTSNPN, SVGIG (reference sequence). The CDR3 contains 12 residues. CDR3 sequence: CAWGPVNTEAFF. CDR3 coding DNA: TGTGCCTGGGGTCCGGTTAACACTGAAGCTTTCTTT.

This sequence joins TRBV5-6 and TRBJ1-1; TRBD1 is a possible D gene (5 bases). Germline V lookup: CDR1 SGHDT, CDR2 YYEEEE. The length of the CDR3 is 13 residues. The V end was cut by 0 bases, the J end by 6 bases, with 9 bases between. The CDR3 protein is CASSLGRGAEAFF. The CDR3 nucleotides read TGTGCCAGCAGCTTGGGAAGGGGTGCTGAAGCTTTCTTT.

This clone appeared a few times. The rearrangement joins TRBV7-9 to TRBJ1-1, with D hard to call. Germline loops: CDR1 SEHNR, CDR2 FQNEAQ (reference sequence). The CDR3 runs 13 residues. Trimming left V 4 bases short and J 5 bases short, with 11 bases between. Written as DNA, the CDR3 is TGTGCCAGCAGCTCCAAGGAGAGGACTGAAGCTTTCTTT. This encodes CASSSKERTEAFF.